This paragraph covers one T cell receptor (beta chain) sequence. This entry is derived from a study of blood T cell repertoires in COVID-19. Overall study context: The samples span acute and convalescent COVID-19 from the United States, Italy and Spain.

TCRdb's copy holds only in-frame clones and misses some; the assay was immunoSEQ multiplex PCR. There are about 120,000 clones in the sample; approximately 86% occur only once, and 4% to 5% lies in the top ten. Germline loops: CDR1 SGHAT, CDR2 FQNNGV. Between the trimmed V and J ends, which lost 1 base and 6 bases, there was a span of 10 bases. This CDR3 contains 14 residues. The sequence was obtained from a man aged 35-49 years with acute or convalescent COVID-19. V is TRBV11-2 and J is TRBJ1-5, with D possibly TRBD1 on 5 matching bases. The sample was peripheral blood. CDR3 region: CASSLAGGAQPQHF. CDR3 nucleotides: TGTGCCAGCAGCTTAGCGGGGGGTGCTCAGCCCCAGCATTTT. Looking up the rest from reference TRBV11-2 and TRBJ1-5 gives the full variable domain: EAGVAQSPRYKIIEKRQSVAFWCNPISGHATLYWYQQILGQGPKLLIQFQNNGVVDDSQLPKDRFSAERLKGVDSTLKIQPAKLEDSAVYLCASSLAGGAQPQHFGDGTRLSIL.